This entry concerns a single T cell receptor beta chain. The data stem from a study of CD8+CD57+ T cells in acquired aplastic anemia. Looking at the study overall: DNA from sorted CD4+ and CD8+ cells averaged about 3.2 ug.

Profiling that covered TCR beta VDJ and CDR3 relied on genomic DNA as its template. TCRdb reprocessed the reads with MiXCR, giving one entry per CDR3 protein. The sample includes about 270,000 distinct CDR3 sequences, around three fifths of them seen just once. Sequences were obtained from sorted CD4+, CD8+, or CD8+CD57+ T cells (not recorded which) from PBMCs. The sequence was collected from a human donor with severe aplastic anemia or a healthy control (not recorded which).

CDR3 protein: CASSEDRGISPLHF. The CDR3 DNA is TGTGCCAGCAGTGAAGACAGGGGGATTTCACCCCTCCACTTT. The chain has TRBV2 and TRBJ1-6; TRBD1 matches 8 bases. Germline assignment: CDR1 SNHLY and CDR2 FYNNEI. Trimming at V came to 1 base and at J to 9 bases, leaving 2 bases not matched to a gene. This CDR3 contains 14 residues.